These T cell receptor beta chains were read from a single sample in a study of PD-1 blockade in classical Hodgkin lymphoma. The repertoire was sequenced with immunoSEQ multiplex PCR; TCRdb's copy has only in-frame clones and lacks some. The table includes over 85,000 clones, about nine tenths detected once. This specimen consisted of peripheral blood mononuclear cells (PBMCs), obtained before the fourth cycle of nivolumab. The receptor source for this set is a human donor with classical Hodgkin lymphoma. CDR3s include the opening cysteine and the closing phenylalanine or tryptophan. The D gene is left open where the match is weak. Expanded clones are given a class, and other clones once, few, many or no size at all.

CDR3 length	clone size	V gene	D gene	J gene	CDR3 DNA	CDR3 protein
16	-	TRBV4-3	-	TRBJ1-4	TGCGCCAGCAGCCCGGGACACTATGCAACTAATGAAAAACTGTTTTTT	CASSPGHYATNEKLFF
13	-	TRBV6-5	-	TRBJ1-1	TGTGCCAGCTTGGGGGCTGTTAACACTGAAGCTTTCTTT	CASLGAVNTEAFF
14	-	TRBV9	-	TRBJ2-7	TGTGCCAGCAGCGGCACAGGGACGACCTACGAGCAGTACTTC	CASSGTGTTYEQYF
15	-	TRBV9	-	TRBJ1-5	TGTGCCAGCAGCATGCAGGGGAATAGCAATCAGCCCCAGCATTTT	CASSMQGNSNQPQHF
16	-	TRBV28	-	TRBJ2-2	TGTGCCAGCAGTTTGCCTGCGGTCACGAACACCGGGGAGCTGTTTTTT	CASSLPAVTNTGELFF
17	-	TRBV27	TRBD1	TRBJ1-5	TGTGCCAGCAAGGCTTGGGACCCCGGGACAGGGGATCAGCCCCAGCATTTT	CASKAWDPGTGDQPQHF
18	-	TRBV7-2	TRBD1	TRBJ1-1	TGTGCCAGCAGCTCAAATCCCGGGACAGGGTGGCGGAACACTGAAGCTTTCTTT	CASSSNPGTGWRNTEAFF
15	few	TRBV2	TRBD1	TRBJ1-5	TGTGCCAGCAGCTCTGACAGGGGAGGGAATCAGCCCCAGCATTTT	CASSSDRGGNQPQHF
15	-	TRBV27	-	TRBJ1-5	TGTGCCAGCAACCCAGCCTACGGGGTTGGGCAGCCCCAGCATTTT	CASNPAYGVGQPQHF
14	-	TRBV5-1	-	TRBJ2-2	TGCGCCAGCAGCTCTGGGGAGAACACCGGGGAGCTGTTTTTT	CASSSGENTGELFF
13	-	TRBV5-1	TRBD1	TRBJ2-1	TGCGCCAGCCAGGGACAGACAAACAATGAGCAGTTCTTC	CASQGQTNNEQFF
13	-	TRBV29-1	TRBD1	TRBJ1-4	TGCAGCGTTGGCGGTCAGGGGGGTGAAAAACTGTTTTTT	CSVGGQGGEKLFF
14	-	TRBV30	-	TRBJ2-1	TGTGCCTGGAGTGGACTAGAAATCTTTGATGAGCAGTTCTTC	CAWSGLEIFDEQFF
14	-	TRBV6-5	TRBD1	TRBJ2-7	TGTGCCAGCAGTAACATGGGACAGTGGTACGAGCAGTACTTC	CASSNMGQWYEQYF
14	-	TRBV15	-	TRBJ1-2	TGTGCCACCAGCAGAGACCGTACAGGCGGCGGCTACACCTTC	CATSRDRTGGGYTF